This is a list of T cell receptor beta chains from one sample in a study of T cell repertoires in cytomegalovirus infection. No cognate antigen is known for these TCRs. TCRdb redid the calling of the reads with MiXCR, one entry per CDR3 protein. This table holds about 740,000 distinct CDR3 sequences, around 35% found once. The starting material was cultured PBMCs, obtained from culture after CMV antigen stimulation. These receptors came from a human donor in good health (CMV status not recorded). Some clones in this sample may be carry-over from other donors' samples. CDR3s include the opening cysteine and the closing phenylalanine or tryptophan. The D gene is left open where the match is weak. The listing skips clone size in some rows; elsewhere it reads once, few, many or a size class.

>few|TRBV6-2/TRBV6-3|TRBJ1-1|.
CASSVTGGNTEAFF
TGTGCCAGCAGTGTGACAGGAGGGAACACTGAAGCTTTCTTT
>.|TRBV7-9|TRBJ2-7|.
CASSSHTTDPHEQYF
TGTGCCAGCAGCTCCCACACGACGGACCCCCACGAGCAGTACTTC
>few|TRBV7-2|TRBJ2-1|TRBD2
CASSLGGTIFFF
TGTGCCAGCAGCTTGGGGGGGACGATATTTTTCTTC
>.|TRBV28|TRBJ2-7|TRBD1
CASIPLGQGAYEQYF
TGTGCCAGCATCCCACTCGGACAGGGGGCTTACGAGCAGTACTTC
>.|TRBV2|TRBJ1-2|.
CASSEGAGLPYGYTF
TGTGCCAGCAGTGAAGGTGCAGGGCTTCCCTATGGCTACACCTTC
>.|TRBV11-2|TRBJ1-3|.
CASSDDTGNTIYF
TGTGCCAGCAGCGATGACACTGGAAACACCATATATTTT
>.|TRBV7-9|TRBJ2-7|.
CASSPSPESSYEQYF
TGTGCCAGCAGCCCTAGCCCCGAGAGCTCCTACGAGCAGTACTTC
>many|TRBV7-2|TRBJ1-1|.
CASSLVGTANTEAFF
TGTGCCAGCAGCTTAGTAGGCACCGCGAACACTGAAGCTTTCTTT
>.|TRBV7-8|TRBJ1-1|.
CASSFGGRGDTEAFF
TGTGCCAGCAGCTTTGGGGGGCGAGGGGACACTGAAGCTTTCTTT
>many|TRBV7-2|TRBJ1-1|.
CASRKRARDTEAFF
TGTGCCAGCAGAAAACGGGCCCGGGACACTGAAGCTTTCTTT
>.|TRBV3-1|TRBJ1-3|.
CASSHGGHRSGNTIYF
TGTGCCAGCAGCCATGGGGGACATCGCTCTGGAAACACCATATATTTT
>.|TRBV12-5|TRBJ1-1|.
CASGLVGGVTEAFF
TGTGCTAGTGGTTTGGTAGGGGGAGTTACTGAAGCTTTCTTT